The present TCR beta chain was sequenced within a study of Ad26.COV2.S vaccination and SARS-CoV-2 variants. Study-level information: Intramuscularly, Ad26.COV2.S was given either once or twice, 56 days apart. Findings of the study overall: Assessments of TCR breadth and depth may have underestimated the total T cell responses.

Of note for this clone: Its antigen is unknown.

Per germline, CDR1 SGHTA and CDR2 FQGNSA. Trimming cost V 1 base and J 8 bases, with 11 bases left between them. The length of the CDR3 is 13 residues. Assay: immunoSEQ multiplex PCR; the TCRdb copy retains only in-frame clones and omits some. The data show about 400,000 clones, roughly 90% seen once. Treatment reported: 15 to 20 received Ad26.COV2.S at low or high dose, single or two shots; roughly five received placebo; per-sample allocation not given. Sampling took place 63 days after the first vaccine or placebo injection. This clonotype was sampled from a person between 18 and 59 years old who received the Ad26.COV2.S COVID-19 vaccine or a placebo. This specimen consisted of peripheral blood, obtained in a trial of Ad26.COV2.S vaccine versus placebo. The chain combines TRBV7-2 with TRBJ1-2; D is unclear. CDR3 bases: TGTGCCAGCAGCTTAGTACGCAGGACGGGCTACACCTTC. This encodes CASSLVRRTGYTF.